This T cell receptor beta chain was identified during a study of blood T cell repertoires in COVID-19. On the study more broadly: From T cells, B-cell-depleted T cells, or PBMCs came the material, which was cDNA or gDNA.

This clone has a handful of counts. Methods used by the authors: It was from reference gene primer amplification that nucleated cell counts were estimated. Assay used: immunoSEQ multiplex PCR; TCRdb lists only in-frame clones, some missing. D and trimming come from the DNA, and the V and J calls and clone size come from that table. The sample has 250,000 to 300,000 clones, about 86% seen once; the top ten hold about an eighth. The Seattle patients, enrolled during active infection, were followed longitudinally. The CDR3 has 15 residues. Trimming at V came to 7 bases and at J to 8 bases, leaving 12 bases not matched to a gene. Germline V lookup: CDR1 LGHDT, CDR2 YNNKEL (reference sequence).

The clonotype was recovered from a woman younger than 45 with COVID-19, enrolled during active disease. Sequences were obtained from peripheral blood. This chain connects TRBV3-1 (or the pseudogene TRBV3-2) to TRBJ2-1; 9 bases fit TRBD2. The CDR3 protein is CASTLSGGPSDEQFF. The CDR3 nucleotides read TGTGCCAGCACCCTAAGCGGGGGGCCCTCGGATGAGCAGTTCTTC.